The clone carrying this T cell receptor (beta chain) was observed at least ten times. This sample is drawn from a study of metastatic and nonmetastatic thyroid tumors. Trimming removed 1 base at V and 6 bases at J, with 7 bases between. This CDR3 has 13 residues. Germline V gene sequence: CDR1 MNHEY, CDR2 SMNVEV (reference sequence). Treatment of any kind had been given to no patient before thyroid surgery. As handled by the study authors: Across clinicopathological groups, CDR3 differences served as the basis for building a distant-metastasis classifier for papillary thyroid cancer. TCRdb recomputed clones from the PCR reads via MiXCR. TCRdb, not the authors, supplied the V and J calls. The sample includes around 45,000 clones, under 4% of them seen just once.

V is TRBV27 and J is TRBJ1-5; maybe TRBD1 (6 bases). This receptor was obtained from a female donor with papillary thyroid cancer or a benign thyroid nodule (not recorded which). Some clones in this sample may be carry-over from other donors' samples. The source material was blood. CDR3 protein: CASSLLGGQPQHF. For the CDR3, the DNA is TGTGCCAGCAGTTTATTAGGGGGTCAGCCCCAGCATTTT.